These 12 T cell receptor beta chains were sequenced from one sample in a study of blood T cells in healthy people across ages. A J-beta primer mix and a sample-barcoded 5' primer were used in a second PCR of roughly 6 to 11 cycles. TCRdb passed the 5' RACE reads through MiXCR, listing each CDR3 protein once. Of about 1.8 million distinct CDR3 sequences listed, 49% are singletons. The sequenced material came from blood. These receptors were taken from a woman in her 40s in good health.

A few counts support this clonotype. This rearrangement joins TRBV29-1 to TRBJ1-5, with D possibly TRBD1 on 6 matching bases. V was shortened by 4 bases and J by 8 bases, with 15 bases between the two germline ends. Germline CDR1 is SQVTM and CDR2 is ANQGSEA. The CDR3 is 13 amino acids. The CDR3 DNA is TGCAGCGTTGGTGGCAGGGGCTATGAGCCCCAGCATTTT. It encodes CSVGGRGYEPQHF.

As for this clonotype: Germline and junction disagree at one end, which may indicate a read error. For the CDR3, the DNA is TGTGCCAGCATTCAGAGACTAGCGAGCTCCTACGAGCGGTACTTC. Its translation: CASIQRLASSYERYF. The chain joins TRBV2 to TRBJ2-7; 8 bases align to TRBD2. The CDR3 runs to 15 residues. Germline CDR1 SNHLY, CDR2 FYNNEI.

This sequence joins TRBV7-9 and TRBJ2-4; tentatively, D is TRBD1 (5 bases). The J call is in doubt because the DNA end fits TRBJ2-5 better. This CDR3 comprises 17 residues. Germline-derived CDR1 and CDR2 are SEHNR and FQNEAQ (reference sequence). CDR3 bases: TGTGCCAGCAGCCCTCCTCTCCATAGACAGAGACAAGAGACCCAGTACTTC. Translation: CASSPPLHRQRQETQYF.

The rearrangement links TRBV29-1 to TRBJ2-1; 7 nucleotides match TRBD2. TRBJ2-7 explains the end of the DNA better; the J call may be wrong. CDR1 and CDR2 (germline): SQVTM, ANQGSEA. The CDR3 sequence is 13 residues long. CDR3 in DNA: TGCAGCGTTGCAGGACTAGTCTACAATGAGCAGTACTTC. Its translation is CSVAGLVYNEQYF.

This clonotype was counted between two and nine times. The rearrangement links TRBV29-1 to TRBJ1-4, with D maybe TRBD1 (5 bases). The ends were cut back, 5 bases at V and 8 bases at J, with 12 bases in the middle. Germline V gene lookup returns CDR1 SQVTM and CDR2 ANQGSEA. The CDR3 length is 12 residues. For the CDR3, the DNA is TGCAGCGTTCGGCAGGGTGGGGAAAAACTGTTTTTT. The encoded protein is CSVRQGGEKLFF.

J is TRBJ2-3 and V is TRBV12-3 or TRBV12-4; D is possibly TRBD2 (5 bases). This CDR3 region has 13 residues. Deletions cut 5 bases from V and 6 bases from J, with 12 bases between. CDR3 bases: TGTGCCAGCAGTACTCAGAGGGCGGATACGCAGTATTTT. Its translation: CASSTQRADTQYF.

As concerns this clonotype: One end of the junction is discordant with germline, which a read error may explain. This chain links TRBV14 with TRBJ2-5; D not resolved. CDR1 SGHDN and CDR2 FVKESK come from the germline V gene. This CDR3 region has 14 residues. The CDR3 protein is CAGSPWTDQETQYF. CDR3 sequence (DNA): TGTGCCGGCAGCCCTTGGACGGACCAAGAGACCCAGTACTTC. Combining the CDR3 with reference TRBV14 and TRBJ2-5 gives the whole variable domain EAGVTQFPSHSVIEKGQTVTLRCDPISGHDNLYWYRRVMGKEIKFLLHFVKESKQDESGMPNNRFLAERTGGTYSTLKVQPAELEDSGVYFCAGSPWTDQETQYFGPGTRLLVL.

This chain uses TRBV20-1 with TRBJ2-3, with TRBD2 as a possible D gene (6 bases). This CDR3 spans 15 amino acids. CDR1 DFQATT and CDR2 SNEGSKA come from the germline V gene (reference sequence). V was pared by 0 bases and J by 1 base, with 11 bases between. CDR3 sequence (DNA): TGCAGTGCTAGAGATCTAGCGAGAGGCACAGATACGCAGTATTTT. This gives the protein CSARDLARGTDTQYF.

This clonotype has a handful of counts. The V call is TRBV5-1, the J call TRBJ2-5, with D maybe TRBD2 (6 bases). Germline CDR1 and CDR2: SGHRS and YFSETQ. V lost 0 bases and J lost 5, with 17 bases in between. This CDR3 comprises 16 residues. For the CDR3, the DNA is TGCGCCAGCAGCTTGGGTGGAGGGTCCTCCCAGGAGACCCAGTACTTC. It specifies CASSLGGGSSQETQYF. Filled out from reference TRBV5-1 and TRBJ2-5, the complete variable domain reads KAGVTQTPRYLIKTRGQQVTLSCSPISGHRSVSWYQQTPGQGLQFLFEYFSETQRNKGNFPGRFSGRQFSNSRSEMNVSTLELGDSALYLCASSLGGGSSQETQYFGPGTRLLVL.

There are a few counts of this clonotype. CDR3 in amino acids: CASRSTGTGLGSRTYEQYF. CDR3 sequence (DNA): TGTGCCAGCAGGAGTACCGGGACAGGATTGGGGAGCCGAACCTACGAGCAGTACTTC. This chain connects TRBV21-1 to TRBJ2-7; the table calls TRBD1, which could not be checked here. TRBV21-1 is a pseudogene. This CDR3 contains 19 residues.

This clonotype came up once. V is TRBV6-5 and J is TRBJ1-2; D remains unclear. The CDR3 length is 13 residues. Germline V gene data show CDR1 as MNHEY and CDR2 as SVGAGI. The V end was cut by 6 bases, the J end by 5 bases, with 13 bases between. The CDR3 spells CASRSQDIYGYTF. The CDR3 nucleotides are TGTGCCAGCAGGTCCCAGGATATATATGGCTACACCTTC.

J is TRBJ1-2 and V is TRBV20-1; D is unresolved. Looked up from germline, CDR1 is DFQATT and CDR2 is SNEGSKA (reference sequence). Trimming stripped 0 bases from V and 0 bases from J, with 11 bases between. The CDR3 contains 15 residues. DNA for the CDR3: TGCAGTGCTAGAGATCATACGTTGGCTAACTATGGCTACACCTTC. Translating gives CSARDHTLANYGYTF.